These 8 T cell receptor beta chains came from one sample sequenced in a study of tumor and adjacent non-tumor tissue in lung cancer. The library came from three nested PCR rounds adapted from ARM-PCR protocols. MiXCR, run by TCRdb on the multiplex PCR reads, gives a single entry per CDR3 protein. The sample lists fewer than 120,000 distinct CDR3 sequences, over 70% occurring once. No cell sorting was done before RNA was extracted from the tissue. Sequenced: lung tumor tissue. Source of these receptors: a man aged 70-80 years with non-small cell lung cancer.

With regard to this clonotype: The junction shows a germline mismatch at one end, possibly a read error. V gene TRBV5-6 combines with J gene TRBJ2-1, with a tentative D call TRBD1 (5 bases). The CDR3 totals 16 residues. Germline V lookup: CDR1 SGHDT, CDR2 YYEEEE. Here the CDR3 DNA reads TGCGCCAGCAGCTATGTTAGGGGAAGTGGGTACAATGATCAGTTCTTC. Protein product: CASSYVRGSGYNDQFF.

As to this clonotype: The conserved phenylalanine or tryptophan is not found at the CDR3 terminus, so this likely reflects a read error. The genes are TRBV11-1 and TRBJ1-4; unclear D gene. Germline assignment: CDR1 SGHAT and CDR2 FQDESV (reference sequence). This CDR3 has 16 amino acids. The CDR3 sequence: CASSLVGGMSNGKLFY. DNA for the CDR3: TGTGCCAGCAGCTTAGTAGGTGGAATGTCTAATGGAAAACTGTTTTAT.

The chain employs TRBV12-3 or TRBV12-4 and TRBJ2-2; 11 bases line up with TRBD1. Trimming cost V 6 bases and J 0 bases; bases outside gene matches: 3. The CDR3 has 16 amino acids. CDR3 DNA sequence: TGTGCCAGCAGACAGGGACAGGGGGCGAACACCGGGGAGCTGTTTTTT. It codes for CASRQGQGANTGELFF.

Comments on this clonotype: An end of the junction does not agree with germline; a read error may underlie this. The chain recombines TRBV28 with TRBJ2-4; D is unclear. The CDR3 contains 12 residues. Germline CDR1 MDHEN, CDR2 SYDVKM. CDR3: CASSLVDSIQYF. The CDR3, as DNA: TGTGCCAGCAGTTTAGTAGACTCCATTCAGTATTTC. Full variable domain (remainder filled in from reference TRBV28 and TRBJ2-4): DVKVTQSSRYLVKRTGEKVFLECVQDMDHENMFWYRQDPGLGLRLIYFSYDVKMKEKGDIPEGYSVSREKKERFSLILESASTNQTSMYLCASSLVDSIQYFGAGTRLSVL.

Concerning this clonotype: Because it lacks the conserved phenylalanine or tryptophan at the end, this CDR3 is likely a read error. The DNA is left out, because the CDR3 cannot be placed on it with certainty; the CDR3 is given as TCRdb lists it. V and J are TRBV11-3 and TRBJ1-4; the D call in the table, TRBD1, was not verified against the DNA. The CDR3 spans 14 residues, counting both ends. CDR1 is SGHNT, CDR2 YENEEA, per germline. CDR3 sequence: CASSRTVSGEKLVL.

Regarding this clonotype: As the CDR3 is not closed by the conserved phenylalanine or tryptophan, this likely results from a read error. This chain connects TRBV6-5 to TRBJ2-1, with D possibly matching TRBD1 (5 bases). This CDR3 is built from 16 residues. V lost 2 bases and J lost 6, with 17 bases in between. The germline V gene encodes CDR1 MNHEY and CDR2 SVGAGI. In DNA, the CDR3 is TGTGCCAGCAGTTACGTCGGCGAAAGAAGGGGCAATGAGCAGTTCTCC. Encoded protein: CASSYVGERRGNEQFS.

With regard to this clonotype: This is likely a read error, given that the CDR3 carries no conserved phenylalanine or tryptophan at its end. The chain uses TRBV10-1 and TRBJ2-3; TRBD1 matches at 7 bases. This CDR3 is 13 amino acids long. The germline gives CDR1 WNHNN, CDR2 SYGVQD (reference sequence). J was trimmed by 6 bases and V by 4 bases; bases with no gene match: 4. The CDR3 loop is CASSGQGTDTQYC. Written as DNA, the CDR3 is TGCGCCAGCAGTGGACAGGGTACTGATACGCAGTATTGT.

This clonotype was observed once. CDR3 protein: CASSIRAGIEKLFF. CDR3 bases: TGTGCCAGTAGTATCAGAGCAGGGATTGAAAAACTGTTTTTT. The V call is TRBV19, the J call TRBJ1-4; perhaps TRBD1 as D (5 bases). This CDR3 is 14 amino acids long. Trimming pared 3 bases from V and 7 bases from J, leaving 12 bases between. Germline V lookup: CDR1 LNHDA, CDR2 SQIVND (reference sequence).